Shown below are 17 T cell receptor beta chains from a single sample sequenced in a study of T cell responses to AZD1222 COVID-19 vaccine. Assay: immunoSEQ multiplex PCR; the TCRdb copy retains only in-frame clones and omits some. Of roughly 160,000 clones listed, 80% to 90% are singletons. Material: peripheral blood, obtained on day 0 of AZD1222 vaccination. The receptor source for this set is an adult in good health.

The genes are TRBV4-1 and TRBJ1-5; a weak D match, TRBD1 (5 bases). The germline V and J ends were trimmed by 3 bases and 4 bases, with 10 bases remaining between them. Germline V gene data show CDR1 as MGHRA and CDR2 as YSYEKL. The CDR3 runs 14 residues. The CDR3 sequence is CASSHPGDNQPQHF. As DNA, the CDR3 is TGCGCCAGCAGCCACCCGGGGGATAATCAGCCCCAGCATTTT.

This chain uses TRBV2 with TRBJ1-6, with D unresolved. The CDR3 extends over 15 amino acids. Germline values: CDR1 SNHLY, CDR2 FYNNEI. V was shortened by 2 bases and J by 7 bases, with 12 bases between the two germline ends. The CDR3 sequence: CASSEPSARNSPLHF. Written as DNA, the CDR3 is TGTGCCAGCAGTGAACCATCGGCGAGAAATTCACCCCTCCACTTT.

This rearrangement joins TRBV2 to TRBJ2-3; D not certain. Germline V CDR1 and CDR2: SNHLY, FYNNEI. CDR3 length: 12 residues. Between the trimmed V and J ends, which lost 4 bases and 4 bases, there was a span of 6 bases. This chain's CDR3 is CASSVQADTQYF. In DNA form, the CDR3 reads TGTGCCAGCAGTGTACAAGCAGATACGCAGTATTTT.

CDR3 residues: CASSLHLAGGRPYGYTF. In DNA form, the CDR3 reads TGTGCCAGCAGCTTACATCTCGCGGGGGGGCGCCCGTATGGCTACACCTTC. V gene TRBV21-1 combines with J gene TRBJ1-2. TRBV21-1 is flagged as a pseudogene. The CDR3 covers 17 residues.

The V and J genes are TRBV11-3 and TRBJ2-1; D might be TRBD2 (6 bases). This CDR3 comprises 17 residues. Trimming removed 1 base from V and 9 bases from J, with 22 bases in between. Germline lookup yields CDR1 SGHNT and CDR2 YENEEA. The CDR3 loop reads CASSLGTTARVGCEQFF. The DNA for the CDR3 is TGTGCCAGCAGCTTAGGGACTACCGCCCGAGTTGGATGTGAGCAGTTCTTC.

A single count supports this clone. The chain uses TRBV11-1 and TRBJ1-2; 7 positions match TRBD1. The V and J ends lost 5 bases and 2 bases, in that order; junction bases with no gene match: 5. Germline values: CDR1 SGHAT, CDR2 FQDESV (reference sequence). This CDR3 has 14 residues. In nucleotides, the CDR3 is TGTGCCAGCAGCACAGGACAGGACAACTATGGCTACACCTTC. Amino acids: CASSTGQDNYGYTF.

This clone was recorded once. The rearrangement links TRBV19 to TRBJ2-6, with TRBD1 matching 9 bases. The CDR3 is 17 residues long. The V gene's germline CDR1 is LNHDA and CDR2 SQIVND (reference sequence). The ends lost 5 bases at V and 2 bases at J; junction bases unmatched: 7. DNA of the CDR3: TGTGCCAGTAGTCCGGGGACAGGGACGACTGGGGCCAACGTCCTGACTTTC. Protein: CASSPGTGTTGANVLTF. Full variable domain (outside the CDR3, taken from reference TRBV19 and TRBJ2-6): DGGITQSPKYLFRKEGQNVTLSCEQNLNHDAMYWYRQDPGQGLRLIYYSQIVNDFQKGDIAEGYSVSREKKESFPLTVTSAQKNPTAFYLCASSPGTGTTGANVLTFGAGSRLTVL.

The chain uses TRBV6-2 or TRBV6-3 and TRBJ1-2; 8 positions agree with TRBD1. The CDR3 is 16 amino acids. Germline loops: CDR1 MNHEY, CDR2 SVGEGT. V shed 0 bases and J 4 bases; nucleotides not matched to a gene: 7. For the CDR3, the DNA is TGTGCCAGCAGTTACTCGAGGACAGGGATGCCCTATGGCTACACCTTC. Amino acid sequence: CASSYSRTGMPYGYTF.

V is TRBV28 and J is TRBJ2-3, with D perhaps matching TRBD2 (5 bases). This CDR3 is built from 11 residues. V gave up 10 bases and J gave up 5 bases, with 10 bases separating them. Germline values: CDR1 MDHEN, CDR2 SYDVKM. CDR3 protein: CATGLEDTQYF. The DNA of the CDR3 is TGTGCCACGGGGTTGGAAGATACGCAGTATTTT.

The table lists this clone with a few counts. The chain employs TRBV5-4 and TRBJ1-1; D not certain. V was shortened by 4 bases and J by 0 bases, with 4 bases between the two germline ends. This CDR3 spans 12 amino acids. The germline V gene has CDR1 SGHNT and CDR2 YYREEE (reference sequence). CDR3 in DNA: TGTGCCAGCAGCCCCATGAACACTGAAGCTTTCTTT. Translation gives CASSPMNTEAFF.

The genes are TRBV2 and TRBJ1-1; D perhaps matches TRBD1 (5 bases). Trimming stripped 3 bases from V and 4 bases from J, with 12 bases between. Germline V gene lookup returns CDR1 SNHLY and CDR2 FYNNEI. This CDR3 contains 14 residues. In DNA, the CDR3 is TGTGCCAGCAGTGACGAGGGCGGGGGCACTGAAGCTTTCTTT. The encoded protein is CASSDEGGGTEAFF.

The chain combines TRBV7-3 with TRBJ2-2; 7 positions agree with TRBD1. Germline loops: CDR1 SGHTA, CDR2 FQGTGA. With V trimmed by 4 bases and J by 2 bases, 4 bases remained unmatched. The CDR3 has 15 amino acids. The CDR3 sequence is CASSYRGLNTGELFF. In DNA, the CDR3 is TGTGCCAGCAGCTATAGGGGGCTAAACACCGGGGAGCTGTTTTTT.

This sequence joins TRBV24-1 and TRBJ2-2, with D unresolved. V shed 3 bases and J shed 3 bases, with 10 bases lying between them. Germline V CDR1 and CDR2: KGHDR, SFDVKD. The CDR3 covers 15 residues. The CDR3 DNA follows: TGTGCCACCAGTGATGCCAGTCTAGACACCGGGGAGCTGTTTTTT. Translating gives CATSDASLDTGELFF.

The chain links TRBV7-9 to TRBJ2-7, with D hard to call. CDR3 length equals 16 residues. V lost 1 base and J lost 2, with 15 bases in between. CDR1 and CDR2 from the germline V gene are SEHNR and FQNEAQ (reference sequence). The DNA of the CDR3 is TGTGCCAGCAGCTTAGATGGAGCACGACCCACCTACGAGCAGTACTTC. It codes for CASSLDGARPTYEQYF.

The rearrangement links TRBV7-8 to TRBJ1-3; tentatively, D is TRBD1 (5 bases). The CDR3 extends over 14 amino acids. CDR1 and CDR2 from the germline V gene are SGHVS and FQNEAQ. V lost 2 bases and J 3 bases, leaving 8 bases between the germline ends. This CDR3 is CASSLTGGGNTIYF. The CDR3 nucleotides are TGTGCCAGCAGCTTAACGGGGGGTGGAAACACCATATATTTT.

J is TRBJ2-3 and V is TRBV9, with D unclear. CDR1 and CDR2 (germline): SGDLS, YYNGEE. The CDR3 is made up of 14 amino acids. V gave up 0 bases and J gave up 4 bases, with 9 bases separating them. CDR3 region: CASSVATIADTQYF. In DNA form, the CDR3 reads TGTGCCAGCAGCGTAGCTACGATCGCAGATACGCAGTATTTT.

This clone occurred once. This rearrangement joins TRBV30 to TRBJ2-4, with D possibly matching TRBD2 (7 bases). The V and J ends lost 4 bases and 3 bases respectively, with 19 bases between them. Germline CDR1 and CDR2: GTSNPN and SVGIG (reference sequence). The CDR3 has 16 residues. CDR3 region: CAWNPTGGWGKNIQYF. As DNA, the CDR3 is TGTGCCTGGAACCCCACGGGGGGCTGGGGCAAAAACATTCAGTACTTC.